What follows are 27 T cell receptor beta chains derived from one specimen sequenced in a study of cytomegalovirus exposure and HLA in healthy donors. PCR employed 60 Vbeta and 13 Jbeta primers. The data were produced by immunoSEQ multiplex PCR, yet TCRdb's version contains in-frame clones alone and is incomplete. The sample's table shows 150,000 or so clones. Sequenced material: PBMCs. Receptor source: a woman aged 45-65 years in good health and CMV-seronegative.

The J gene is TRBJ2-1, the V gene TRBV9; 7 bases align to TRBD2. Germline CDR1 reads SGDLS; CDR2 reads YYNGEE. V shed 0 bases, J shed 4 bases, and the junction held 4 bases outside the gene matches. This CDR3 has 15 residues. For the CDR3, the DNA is TGTGCCAGCAGCGTAGAGCGGGAAAGTTACAATGAGCAGTTCTTC. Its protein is CASSVERESYNEQFF.

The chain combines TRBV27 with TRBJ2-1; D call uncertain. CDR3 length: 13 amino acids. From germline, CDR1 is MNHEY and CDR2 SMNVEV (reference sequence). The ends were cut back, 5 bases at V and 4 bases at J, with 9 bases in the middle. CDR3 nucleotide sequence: TGTGCCAGCAGTCAGACTGGATACAATGAGCAGTTCTTC. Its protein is CASSQTGYNEQFF.

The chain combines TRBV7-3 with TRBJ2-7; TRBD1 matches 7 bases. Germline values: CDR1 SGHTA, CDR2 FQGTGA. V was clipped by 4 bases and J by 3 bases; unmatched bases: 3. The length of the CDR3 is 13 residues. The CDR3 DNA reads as TGTGCCAGCAGCTATAGACAGGGCTACGAGCAGTACTTC. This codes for CASSYRQGYEQYF.

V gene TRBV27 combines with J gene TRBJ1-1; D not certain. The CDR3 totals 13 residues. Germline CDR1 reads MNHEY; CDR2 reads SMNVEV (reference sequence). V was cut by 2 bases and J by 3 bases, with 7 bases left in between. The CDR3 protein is CASSLEEHTEAFF. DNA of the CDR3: TGTGCCAGCAGTTTAGAGGAACACACTGAAGCTTTCTTT.

Here the CDR3 reads CASANRGEQYF. Here the CDR3 DNA reads TGTGCCAGCGCCAACAGGGGCGAGCAGTACTTC. The rearrangement uses TRBV2 and TRBJ2-7; TRBD1 agrees at 7 bases. The germline V gene has CDR1 SNHLY and CDR2 FYNNEI. V lost 8 bases, J lost 6 bases, and 4 bases stayed unmatched. The CDR3 is 11 residues long.

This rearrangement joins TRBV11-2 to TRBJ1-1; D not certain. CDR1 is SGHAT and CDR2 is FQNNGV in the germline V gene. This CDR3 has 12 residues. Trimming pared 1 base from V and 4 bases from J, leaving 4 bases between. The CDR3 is CASSLGATEAFF. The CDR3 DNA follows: TGTGCCAGCAGCTTAGGAGCCACTGAAGCTTTCTTT.

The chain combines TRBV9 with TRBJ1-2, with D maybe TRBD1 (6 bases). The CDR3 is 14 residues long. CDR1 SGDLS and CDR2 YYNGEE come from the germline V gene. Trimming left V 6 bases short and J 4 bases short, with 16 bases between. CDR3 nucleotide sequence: TGTGCCAGCACCCCTGAGGACAGAATCTATGGCTACACCTTC. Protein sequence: CASTPEDRIYGYTF.

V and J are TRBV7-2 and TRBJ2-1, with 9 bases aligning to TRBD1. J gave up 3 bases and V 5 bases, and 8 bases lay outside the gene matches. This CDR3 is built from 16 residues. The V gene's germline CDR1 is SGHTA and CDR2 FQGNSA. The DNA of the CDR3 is TGTGCCAGCAGCATTAGACAGGGGGATAGCTACAATGAGCAGTTCTTC. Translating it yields CASSIRQGDSYNEQFF.

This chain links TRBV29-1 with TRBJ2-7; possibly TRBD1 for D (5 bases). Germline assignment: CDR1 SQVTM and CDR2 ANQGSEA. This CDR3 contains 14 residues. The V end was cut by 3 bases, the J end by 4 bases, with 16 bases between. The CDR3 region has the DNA TGCAGCGTTGATGGGCAGGGATCATATTACGAGCAGTACTTC. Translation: CSVDGQGSYYEQYF.

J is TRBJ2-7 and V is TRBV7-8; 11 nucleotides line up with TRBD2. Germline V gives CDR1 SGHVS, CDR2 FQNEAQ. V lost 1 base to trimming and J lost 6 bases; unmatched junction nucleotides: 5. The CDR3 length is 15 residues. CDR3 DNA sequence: TGTGCCAGCAGCTTAGGTTCTAGCGGGAGGATCGAGCAGTACTTC. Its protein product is CASSLGSSGRIEQYF. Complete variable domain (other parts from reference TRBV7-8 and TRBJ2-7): GAGVSQSPRYKVAKRGQDVALRCDPISGHVSLFWYQQALGQGPEFLTYFQNEAQLDKSGLPSDRFFAERPEGSVSTLKIQRTQQEDSAVYLCASSLGSSGRIEQYFGPGTRLTVT.

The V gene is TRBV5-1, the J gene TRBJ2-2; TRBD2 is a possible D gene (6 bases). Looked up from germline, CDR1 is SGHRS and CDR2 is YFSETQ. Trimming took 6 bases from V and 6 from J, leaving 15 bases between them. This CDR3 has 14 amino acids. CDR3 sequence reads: CASNRRDPAGELFF. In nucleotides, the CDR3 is TGCGCCAGCAACCGGAGGGATCCAGCCGGGGAGCTGTTTTTT.

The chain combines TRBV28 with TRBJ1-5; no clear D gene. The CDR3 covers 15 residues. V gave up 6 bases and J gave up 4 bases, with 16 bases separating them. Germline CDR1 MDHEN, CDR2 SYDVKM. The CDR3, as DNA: TGTGCCAGCAGCGAAACTGTCGACGGGAATCAGCCCCAGCATTTT. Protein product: CASSETVDGNQPQHF.

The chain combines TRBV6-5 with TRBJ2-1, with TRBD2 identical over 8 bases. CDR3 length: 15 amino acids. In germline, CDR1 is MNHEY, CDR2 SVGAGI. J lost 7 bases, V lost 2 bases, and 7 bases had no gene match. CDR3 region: CASSYGTSGSNEQFF. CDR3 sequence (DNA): TGTGCCAGCAGTTACGGAACTAGCGGATCAAATGAGCAGTTCTTC.

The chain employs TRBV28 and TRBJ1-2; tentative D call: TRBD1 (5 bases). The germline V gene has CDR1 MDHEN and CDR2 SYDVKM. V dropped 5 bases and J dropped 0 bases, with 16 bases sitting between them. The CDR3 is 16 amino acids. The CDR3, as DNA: TGTGCCAGCAGTCTCCCAGGGTCCTTCTCTAACTATGGCTACACCTTC. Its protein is CASSLPGSFSNYGYTF.

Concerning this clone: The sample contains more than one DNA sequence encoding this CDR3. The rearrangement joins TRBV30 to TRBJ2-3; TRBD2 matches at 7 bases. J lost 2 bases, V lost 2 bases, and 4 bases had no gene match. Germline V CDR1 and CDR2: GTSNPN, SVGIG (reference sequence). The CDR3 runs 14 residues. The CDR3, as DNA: TGTGCCTGGAGTCCTAGCGGAATCACAGATACGCAGTATTTT. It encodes CAWSPSGITDTQYF.

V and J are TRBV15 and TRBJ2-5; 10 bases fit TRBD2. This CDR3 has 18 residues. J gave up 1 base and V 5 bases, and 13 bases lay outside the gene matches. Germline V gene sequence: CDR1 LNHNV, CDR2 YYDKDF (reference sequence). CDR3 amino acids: CATSVRAAGGRFQETQYF. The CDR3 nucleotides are TGTGCCACCAGCGTAAGGGCAGCGGGGGGGCGATTCCAAGAGACCCAGTACTTC. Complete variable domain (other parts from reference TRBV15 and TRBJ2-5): DAMVIQNPRYQVTQFGKPVTLSCSQTLNHNVMYWYQQKSSQAPKLLFHYYDKDFNNEADTPDNFQSRRPNTSFCFLDIRSPGLGDTAMYLCATSVRAAGGRFQETQYFGPGTRLLVL.

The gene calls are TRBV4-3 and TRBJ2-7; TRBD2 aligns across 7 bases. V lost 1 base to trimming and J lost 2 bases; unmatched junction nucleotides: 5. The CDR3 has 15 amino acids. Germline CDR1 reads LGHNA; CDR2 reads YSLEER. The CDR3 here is CASSQGRAGPYEQYF. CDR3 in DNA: TGCGCCAGCAGCCAAGGTCGAGCGGGGCCCTACGAGCAGTACTTC.

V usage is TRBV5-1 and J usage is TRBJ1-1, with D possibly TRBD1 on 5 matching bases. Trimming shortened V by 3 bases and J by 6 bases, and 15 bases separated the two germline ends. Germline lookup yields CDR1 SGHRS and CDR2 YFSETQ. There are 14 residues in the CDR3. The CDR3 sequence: CASSSQASFAEAFF. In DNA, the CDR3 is TGCGCCAGCAGCTCACAGGCATCTTTCGCTGAAGCTTTCTTT.

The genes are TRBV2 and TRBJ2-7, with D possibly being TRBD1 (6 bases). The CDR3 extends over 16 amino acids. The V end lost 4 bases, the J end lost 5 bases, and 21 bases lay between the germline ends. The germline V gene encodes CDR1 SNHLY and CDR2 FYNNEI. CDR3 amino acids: CASSGFIDRSWNEQYF. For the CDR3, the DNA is TGTGCCAGCAGTGGGTTCATCGACAGGTCCTGGAACGAGCAGTACTTC.

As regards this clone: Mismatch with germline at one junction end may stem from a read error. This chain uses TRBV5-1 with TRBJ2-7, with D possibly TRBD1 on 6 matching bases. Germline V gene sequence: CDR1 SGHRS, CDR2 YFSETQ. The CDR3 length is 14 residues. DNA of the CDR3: TGCGCCAGCAGTTTGGACAGTAGCTCCTACGAGCAGTACTTC. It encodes CASSLDSSSYEQYF.

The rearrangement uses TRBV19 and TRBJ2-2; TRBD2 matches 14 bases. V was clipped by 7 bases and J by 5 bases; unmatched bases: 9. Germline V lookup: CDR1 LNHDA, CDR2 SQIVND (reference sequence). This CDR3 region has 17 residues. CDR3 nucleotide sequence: TGTGCCAGTACCTCGACTAGCGGGAGGGCCGGTACCGGGGAGCTGTTTTTT. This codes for CASTSTSGRAGTGELFF.

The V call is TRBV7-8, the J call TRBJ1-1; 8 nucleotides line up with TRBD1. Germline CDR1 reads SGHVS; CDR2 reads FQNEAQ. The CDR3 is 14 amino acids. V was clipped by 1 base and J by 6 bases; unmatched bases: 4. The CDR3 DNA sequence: TGTGCCAGCAGCTTAGTGAGGGGACAGGCTGAAGCTTTCTTT. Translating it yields CASSLVRGQAEAFF.

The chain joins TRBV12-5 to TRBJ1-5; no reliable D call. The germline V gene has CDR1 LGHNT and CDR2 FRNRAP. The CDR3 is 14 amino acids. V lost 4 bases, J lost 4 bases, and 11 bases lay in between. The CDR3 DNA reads TGTGCTAGTGGTTCCGGACTCCGTAATCAGCCCCAGCATTTT. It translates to CASGSGLRNQPQHF.

This CDR3 is CSATDRAEAFF. CDR3 DNA sequence: TGCAGTGCTACGGACAGGGCTGAAGCTTTCTTT. V is TRBV20-1 and J is TRBJ1-1; 8 bases map to TRBD1. The CDR3 consists of 11 residues. Germline V gene data show CDR1 as DFQATT and CDR2 as SNEGSKA (reference sequence). After removal of 4 bases from V and 6 bases from J, the junction contained 1 base not matched to a gene.

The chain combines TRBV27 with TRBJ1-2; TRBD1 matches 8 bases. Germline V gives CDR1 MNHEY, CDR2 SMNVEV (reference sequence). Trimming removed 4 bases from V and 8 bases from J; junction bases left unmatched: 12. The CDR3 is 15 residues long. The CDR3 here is CASSYLQGGAGGYTF. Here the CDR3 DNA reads TGTGCCAGCAGTTACCTACAGGGGGGGGCTGGAGGCTACACCTTC.

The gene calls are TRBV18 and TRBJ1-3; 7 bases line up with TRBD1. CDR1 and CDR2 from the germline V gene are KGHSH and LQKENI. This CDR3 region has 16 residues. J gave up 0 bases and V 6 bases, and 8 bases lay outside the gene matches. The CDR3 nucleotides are TGTGCCAGCTCGCCCGTGACAGGGAACTCTGGAAACACCATATATTTT. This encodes CASSPVTGNSGNTIYF. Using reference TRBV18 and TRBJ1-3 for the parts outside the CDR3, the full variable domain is NAGVMQNPRHLVRRRGQEARLRCSPMKGHSHVYWYRQLPEEGLKFMVYLQKENIIDESGMPKERFSAEFPKEGPSILRIQQVVRGDSAAYFCASSPVTGNSGNTIYFGEGSWLTVV.

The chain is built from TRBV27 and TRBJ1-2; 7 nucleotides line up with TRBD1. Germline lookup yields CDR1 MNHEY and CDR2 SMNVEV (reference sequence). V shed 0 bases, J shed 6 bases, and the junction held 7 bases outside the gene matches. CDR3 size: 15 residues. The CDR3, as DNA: TGTGCCAGCAGTTTATCGAGGGCAGGGGGAGATGGCTACACCTTC. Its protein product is CASSLSRAGGDGYTF.